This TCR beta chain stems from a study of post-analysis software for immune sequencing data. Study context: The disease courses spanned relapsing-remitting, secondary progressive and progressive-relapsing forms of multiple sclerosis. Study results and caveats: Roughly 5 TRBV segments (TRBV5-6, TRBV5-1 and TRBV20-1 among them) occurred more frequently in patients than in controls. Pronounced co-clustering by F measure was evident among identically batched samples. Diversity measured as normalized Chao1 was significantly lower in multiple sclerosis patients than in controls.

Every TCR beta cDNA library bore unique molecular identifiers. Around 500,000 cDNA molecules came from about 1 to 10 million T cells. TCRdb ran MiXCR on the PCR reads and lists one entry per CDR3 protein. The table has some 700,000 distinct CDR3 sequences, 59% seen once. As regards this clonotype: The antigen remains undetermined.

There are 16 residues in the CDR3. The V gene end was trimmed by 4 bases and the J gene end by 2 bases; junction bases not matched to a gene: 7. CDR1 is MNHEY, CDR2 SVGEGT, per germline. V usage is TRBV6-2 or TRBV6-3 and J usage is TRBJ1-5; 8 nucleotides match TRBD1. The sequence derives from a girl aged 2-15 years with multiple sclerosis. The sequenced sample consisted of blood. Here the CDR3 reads CASSSDREGGNQPQHF. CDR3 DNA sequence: TGTGCCAGCAGTTCGGACAGGGAGGGAGGCAATCAGCCCCAGCATTTT.